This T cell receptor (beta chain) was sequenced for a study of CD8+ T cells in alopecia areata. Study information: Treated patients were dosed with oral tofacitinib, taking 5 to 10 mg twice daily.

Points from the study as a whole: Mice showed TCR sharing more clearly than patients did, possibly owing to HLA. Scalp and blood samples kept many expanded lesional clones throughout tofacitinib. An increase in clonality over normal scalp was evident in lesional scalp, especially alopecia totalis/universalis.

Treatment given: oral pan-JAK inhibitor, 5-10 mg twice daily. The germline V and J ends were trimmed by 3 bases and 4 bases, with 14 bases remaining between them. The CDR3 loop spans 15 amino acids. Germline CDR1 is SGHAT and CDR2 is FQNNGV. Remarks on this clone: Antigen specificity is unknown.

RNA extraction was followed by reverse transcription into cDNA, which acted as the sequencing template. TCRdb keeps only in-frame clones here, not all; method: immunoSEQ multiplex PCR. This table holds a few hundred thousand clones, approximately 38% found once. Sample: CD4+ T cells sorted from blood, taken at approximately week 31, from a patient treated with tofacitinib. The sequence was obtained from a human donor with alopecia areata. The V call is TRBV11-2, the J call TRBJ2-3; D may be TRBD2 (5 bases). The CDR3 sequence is CASSFVGVGADTQYF. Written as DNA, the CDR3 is TGTGCCAGCAGCTTTGTCGGGGTGGGTGCAGATACGCAGTATTTT.